The clone carrying this T cell receptor beta chain was detected many times. With TRAV- and TRBV-specific primers, first-strand cDNA was made, covering the alpha and beta chains. Amplification of TCRs used a constant-region primer and V-primer adapter for around 19 PCR cycles. TCRdb used MiXCR to reprocess the reads, holding one entry per CDR3 protein. The sample holds about 39,000 distinct CDR3 sequences, roughly 30% seen once. These data come from a study of low-dose radiotherapy and immunotherapy resistance in tumors. For the study at large: Oral aspirin 300 mg was taken by patients daily for four cycles from cycle 1 day 1.

As to time point: before trial treatment. As their treatment, donors received nivolumab, ipilimumab, aspirin, low-dose cyclophosphamide and low-dose radiotherapy. Eligibility required advanced solid tumors lacking tumor-infiltrating lymphocytes. CDR3 length: 14 residues. V dropped 0 bases and J dropped 5 bases, with 12 bases sitting between them. Germline CDR1 SGHRS, CDR2 YFSETQ. This receptor was identified in a male donor with gallbladder cancer. The chain joins TRBV5-1 to TRBJ2-7; D is unresolved. The sequences come from PBMCs, collected before treatment. The CDR3 region is CASSLVPGTNEQYF. CDR3 coding DNA: TGCGCCAGCAGCTTGGTTCCGGGTACCAACGAGCAGTACTTC.